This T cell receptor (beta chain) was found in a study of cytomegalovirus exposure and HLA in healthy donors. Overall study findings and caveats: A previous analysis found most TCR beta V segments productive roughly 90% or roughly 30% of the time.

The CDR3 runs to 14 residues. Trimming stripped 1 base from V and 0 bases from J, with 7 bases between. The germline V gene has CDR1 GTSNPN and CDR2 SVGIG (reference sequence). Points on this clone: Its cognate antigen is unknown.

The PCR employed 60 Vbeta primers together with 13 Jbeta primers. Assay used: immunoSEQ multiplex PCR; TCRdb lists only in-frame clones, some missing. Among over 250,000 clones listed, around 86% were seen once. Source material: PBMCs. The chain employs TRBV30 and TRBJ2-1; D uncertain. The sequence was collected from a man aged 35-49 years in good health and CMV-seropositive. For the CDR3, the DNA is TGTGCCTGGAGTGGCACGAGCTCCTACAATGAGCAGTTCTTC. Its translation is CAWSGTSSYNEQFF.